A selection of T cell receptor beta chains follows, all from one sample in a study of blood T cells in healthy people across ages. TCRdb re-called the 5' RACE reads through MiXCR, storing one row per CDR3 protein. The data show around 1.5 million distinct CDR3 sequences, with approximately 42% seen just once and roughly 7.9% held by the top ten. Material: blood. Receptors originate from a woman younger than 30 in good health. CDR3s include the opening cysteine and the closing phenylalanine or tryptophan. D genes are given only for firm matches.

V gene,J gene,D gene,CDR3 protein
TRBV6-2/TRBV6-3,TRBJ2-5,TRBD2,CASSYGLADTIREQYF
TRBV24-1,TRBJ2-2,.,CATSDLTVNTGELFF
TRBV4-1,TRBJ2-7,.,CASSQESGIYEQYF
TRBV5-1,TRBJ2-1,TRBD2,CASGIAGGYEQFF
TRBV24-1,TRBJ2-3,.,CATSSGLYTDTQYF
TRBV10-3,TRBJ1-1,.,CAISDGGRGTEAFF
TRBV14,TRBJ2-3,.,CASSRAVGLPSTDTQYF
TRBV30,TRBJ1-5,.,CAWSPRFTSNQPQHF
TRBV3-1,TRBJ2-5,.,CASSQDIRTQYF
TRBV20-1,.,.,CSAPGFRETQYF
TRBV18,TRBJ2-5,TRBD1,CASSPIRTGPQETQYF
TRBV7-6,TRBJ2-7,TRBD1,CASNLDGTEPYEQYF
TRBV4-1,TRBJ2-3,.,CAGGSGLTDTQYF
TRBV4-1,TRBJ2-5,TRBD2,CASSQVSSGGAGETQYF
TRBV7-9,.,TRBD1,CASSSTGDRVNEQYF
TRBV20-1,TRBJ1-1,.,CSAAGGKNTEAFF
TRBV7-2,TRBJ2-3,TRBD2,CASSLWASGRAPTDTQYF
TRBV2,TRBJ2-2,.,CATLYGGRTTGELFF
TRBV7-8,TRBJ2-1,TRBD2,CASSLEWAAGHEQFF
TRBV5-1,TRBJ2-3,.,CASSGRASDTQYF
TRBV3-1,TRBJ1-1,.,CASSQATGNTEAFF
TRBV5-1,TRBJ1-1,.,CASSLDSRQVAEAFF
TRBV2,TRBJ1-1,.,CASIDSGRGNTEAFF
TRBV20-1,TRBJ2-3,TRBD2,CSAPEAGVTREGAQYF
TRBV2,TRBJ1-1,TRBD1,CASSRPGDRDTEAFF
TRBV21-1,TRBJ2-1,.,CASSPGTSPPREQFF
TRBV28,TRBJ2-6,.,CASSLSSVLTF
TRBV7-9,.,.,CASSPPPEGSDEQYF
TRBV2,TRBJ2-3,.,CASSEDRSSTDTQYF
TRBV4-1,TRBJ1-2,.,CASSQDSRLGRTNYGYTF
TRBV27,TRBJ2-1,TRBD2,CASSFAGGPIFSVSYNEQFF
TRBV7-6,TRBJ2-1,TRBD2,CASGDSGGAYNEQFF
TRBV29-1,TRBJ2-2,.,CSVVGQPNTGELFF
TRBV5-1,TRBJ2-5,.,CASKFTRSQETQYF
TRBV11-2,TRBJ1-2,.,CASRPGDYGYTF
TRBV20-1,TRBJ1-4,.,CSASGASEKLFF
TRBV20-1,TRBJ2-7,.,CSARGQGEVGYEQYF
TRBV25-1,TRBJ1-3,.,CASSYGPNPSGNTIYF
TRBV28,TRBJ2-3,.,CASFSSGQDTQYF
TRBV9,TRBJ2-6,.,CASSVGHSSGANVLTF
TRBV12-3/TRBV12-4,TRBJ2-2,.,CASSFKGAGELFF
TRBV6-5,TRBJ1-2,TRBD1,CASSRQGSWGYTF
TRBV28,.,TRBD1,CASPGQDDEQYF
TRBV25-1,TRBJ2-3,TRBD2,CASIAGIDTQYF
TRBV5-1,TRBJ1-1,.,CASSVTGPSYTEAFF
TRBV7-2,TRBJ2-1,TRBD2,CASSLAGTSGIVYNEQFF